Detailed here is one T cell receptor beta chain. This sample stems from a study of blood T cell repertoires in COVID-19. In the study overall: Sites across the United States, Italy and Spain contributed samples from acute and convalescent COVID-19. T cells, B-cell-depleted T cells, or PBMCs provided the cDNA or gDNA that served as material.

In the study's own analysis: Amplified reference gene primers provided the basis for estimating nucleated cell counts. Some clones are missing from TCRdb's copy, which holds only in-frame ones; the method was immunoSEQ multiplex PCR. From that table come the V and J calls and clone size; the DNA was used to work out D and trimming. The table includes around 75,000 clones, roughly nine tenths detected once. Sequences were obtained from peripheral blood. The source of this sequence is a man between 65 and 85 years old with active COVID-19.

The CDR3 region is CASSRDYSYEQYF. DNA of the CDR3: TGTGCCAGCAGCAGGGACTACTCCTACGAGCAGTACTTC. The chain joins TRBV6-5 to TRBJ2-7; 7 bases align to TRBD2. The V gene end was trimmed by 6 bases and the J gene end by 0 bases; junction bases not matched to a gene: 2. The germline gives CDR1 MNHEY, CDR2 SVGAGI. The length of the CDR3 is 13 residues.